These T cell receptor beta chains were read from a single sample in a study of graft-versus-host responses after intestinal transplantation. No antigen is known for these receptors. Here immunoSEQ multiplex PCR was the method, and the copy in TCRdb shows in-frame clones only, minus some. The sample comprises roughly 99,000 clones, around 90% of which are singletons, and approximately 0.064% rests with the top ten. The starting material was unstimulated CD8+ T cells sorted from spleen or lymph node cells, obtained before transplant. These TCRs come from a human donor who was the organ donor for an intestinal transplant. Each CDR3 is given with its conserved first and last residue. A D gene is named only where the DNA matches it firmly. Where a row states a size, it is once, few, many or the class of an expanded clone; other rows omit it.

V,J,D,size,CDR3,DNA
TRBV27,TRBJ1-2,TRBD1,NA,CASSLVWTGGEPYGYTF,TGTGCCAGCAGTTTAGTATGGACAGGGGGCGAGCCTTATGGCTACACCTTC
TRBV5-1,TRBJ2-7,TRBD2,NA,CASSLACGRLAGVCRRKYEQYF,TGCGCCAGCAGCTTGGCGTGCGGTCGACTAGCGGGGGTATGCAGGCGTAAATACGAGCAGTACTTC
TRBV29-1,TRBJ2-7,TRBD2,NA,CSVELAATSGYNEQYF,TGCAGCGTTGAGTTGGCAGCAACTAGCGGGTATAACGAGCAGTACTTC
TRBV7-8,TRBJ1-2,NA,NA,CATGEDSYGYTF,TGTGCCACGGGGGAAGACAGCTATGGCTACACCTTC
TRBV9,TRBJ2-3,TRBD2,NA,CASSVGTAGADTQYF,TGTGCCAGCAGCGTAGGAACAGCGGGAGCGGATACGCAGTATTTT
TRBV27,TRBJ2-7,TRBD2,NA,CASSLSQLAGAYEQYF,TGTGCCAGCAGTTTATCGCAGCTAGCGGGAGCTTACGAGCAGTACTTC
TRBV29-1,TRBJ2-1,NA,NA,CSVPDGGPGDEQFF,TGCAGCGTCCCGGATGGAGGGCCTGGCGATGAGCAGTTCTTC
TRBV11-2,TRBJ1-1,NA,NA,CASSVNTEAFF,TGTGCCAGCTCGGTGAACACTGAAGCTTTCTTT
TRBV7-9,TRBJ1-2,NA,NA,CASSSSDGYTF,TGTGCCAGCAGCTCCTCTGATGGCTACACCTTC
TRBV30,TRBJ2-7,NA,NA,CAWSGVTDYEQYF,TGTGCCTGGAGTGGTGTGACAGACTACGAGCAGTACTTC
TRBV4-2,TRBJ2-7,NA,NA,CASSDSSYYEQYF,TGTGCCAGCTCCGACTCGTCTTACTACGAGCAGTACTTC
TRBV28,TRBJ2-3,TRBD2,NA,CASSLGLAGVYPDTQYF,TGTGCCAGCAGTTTAGGACTAGCGGGAGTCTATCCAGATACGCAGTATTTT
TRBV13,TRBJ1-5,NA,once,CASSSIRDNQPQHF,TGTGCCAGCAGCTCCATCAGGGACAATCAGCCCCAGCATTTT
TRBV10-2,TRBJ2-5,TRBD2,NA,CASSVTELTSGGEGTQYF,TGCGCCAGCAGTGTGACAGAATTGACTAGCGGGGGGGAGGGGACCCAGTACTTC
TRBV6-1,TRBJ2-7,NA,NA,CASSEGPLTYEQYF,TGTGCCAGCAGTGAGGGGCCCCTTACCTACGAGCAGTACTTC
TRBV29-1,TRBJ1-4,NA,few,CSVEVGRAGGEKLFF,TGCAGCGTTGAAGTAGGTAGGGCCGGAGGAGAAAAACTGTTTTTT
TRBV27,TRBJ1-1,NA,NA,CASSSPGRGNTEAFF,TGTGCCAGCAGTTCCCCCGGCAGGGGGAACACTGAAGCTTTCTTT
TRBV9,TRBJ2-7,TRBD2,NA,CASSVASGRGYEQYF,TGTGCCAGCAGCGTAGCTAGCGGGAGAGGATACGAGCAGTACTTC
TRBV28,TRBJ2-7,NA,NA,CASSQYLAGVLYEQYF,TGTGCCAGCAGTCAATACCTAGCAGGGGTTTTATACGAGCAGTACTTC
TRBV5-1,TRBJ1-4,TRBD1,NA,CASSQTGAGGEKLFF,TGCGCCAGTAGCCAAACAGGGGCGGGTGGTGAAAAACTGTTTTTT
TRBV5-5,TRBJ2-5,NA,NA,CASSFRGWREIPETQYF,TGTGCCAGCAGCTTCCGGGGCTGGCGGGAAATTCCGGAGACCCAGTACTTC
TRBV19,TRBJ2-7,TRBD2,NA,CASSPRLAGKNYEQYF,TGTGCCAGTAGCCCGAGACTAGCGGGAAAAAACTACGAGCAGTACTTC
TRBV18,TRBJ1-1,NA,NA,CASSPPERAEAFF,TGTGCCAGCTCACCACCGGAGAGGGCTGAAGCTTTCTTT
TRBV30,TRBJ2-2,TRBD2,NA,CAWNIGGGNGELFF,TGTGCCTGGAACATCGGGGGGGGAAACGGGGAGCTGTTTTTT
TRBV10-1,TRBJ1-2,TRBD1,NA,CASSEGTGNYGYTF,TGCGCCAGCAGTGAGGGGACAGGGAACTATGGCTACACCTTC
TRBV7-6,TRBJ2-3,NA,NA,CASSLAAGADTQYF,TGTGCCAGCAGCTTAGCGGCGGGGGCCGATACGCAGTATTTT
TRBV10-3,TRBJ2-7,NA,NA,CAISESAGAYEQYF,TGTGCCATCAGTGAGTCGGCAGGGGCCTACGAGCAGTACTTT
TRBV19,TRBJ2-5,TRBD1,NA,CASSFRTGGETQYF,TGTGCCAGTAGTTTTCGGACAGGAGGAGAGACCCAGTACTTC
TRBV28,TRBJ2-1,TRBD2,NA,CASSPFGLAGGDEQFF,TGTGCCAGCAGTCCCTTCGGACTAGCGGGAGGCGATGAGCAGTTCTTC
TRBV5-6,TRBJ2-1,NA,NA,CASSAHPRDSNEQFF,TGTGCCAGCAGCGCCCACCCCCGGGACTCCAATGAGCAGTTCTTC
TRBV9,TRBJ2-7,NA,NA,CASSVGYSPSYGQYF,TGTGCCAGCAGCGTAGGCTATTCTCCCTCCTACGGGCAGTACTTC
TRBV19,TRBJ2-7,NA,NA,CASSTSDTSYEQYF,TGTGCCAGTAGTACCTCGGACACCTCCTACGAGCAGTACTTC
TRBV2,TRBJ2-7,NA,NA,CASIFYQGKDYEQYF,TGTGCCAGCATTTTCTATCAGGGAAAAGATTACGAGCAGTACTTC